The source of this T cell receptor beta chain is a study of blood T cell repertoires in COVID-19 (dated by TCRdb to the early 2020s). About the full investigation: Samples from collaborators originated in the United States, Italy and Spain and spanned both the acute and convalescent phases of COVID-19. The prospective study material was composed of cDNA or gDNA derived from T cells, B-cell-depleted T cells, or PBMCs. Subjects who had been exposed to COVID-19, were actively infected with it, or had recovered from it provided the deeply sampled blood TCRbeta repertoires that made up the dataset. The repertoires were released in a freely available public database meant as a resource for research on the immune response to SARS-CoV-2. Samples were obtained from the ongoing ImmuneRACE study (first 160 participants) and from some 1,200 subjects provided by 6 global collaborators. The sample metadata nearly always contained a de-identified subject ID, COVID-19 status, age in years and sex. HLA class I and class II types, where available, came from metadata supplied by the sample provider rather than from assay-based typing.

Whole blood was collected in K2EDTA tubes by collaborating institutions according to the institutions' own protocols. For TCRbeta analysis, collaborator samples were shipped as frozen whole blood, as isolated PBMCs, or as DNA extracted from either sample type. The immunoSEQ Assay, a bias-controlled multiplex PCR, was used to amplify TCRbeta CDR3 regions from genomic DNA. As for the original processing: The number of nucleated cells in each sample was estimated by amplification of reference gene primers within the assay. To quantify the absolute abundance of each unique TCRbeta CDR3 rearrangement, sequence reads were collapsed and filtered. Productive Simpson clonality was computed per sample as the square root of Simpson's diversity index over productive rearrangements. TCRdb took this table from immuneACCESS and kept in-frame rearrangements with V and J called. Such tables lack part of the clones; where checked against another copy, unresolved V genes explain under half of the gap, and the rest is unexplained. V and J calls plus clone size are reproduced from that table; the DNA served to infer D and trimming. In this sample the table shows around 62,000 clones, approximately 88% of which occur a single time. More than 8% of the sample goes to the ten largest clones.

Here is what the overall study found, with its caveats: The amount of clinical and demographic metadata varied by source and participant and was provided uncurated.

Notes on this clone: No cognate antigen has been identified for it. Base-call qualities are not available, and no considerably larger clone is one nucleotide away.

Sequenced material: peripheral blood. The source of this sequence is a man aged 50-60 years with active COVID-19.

The CDR3 protein is CSASFRSSYNEQFF. The DNA reads TGCAGTGCTAGTTTCCGTAGCTCCTACAATGAGCAGTTCTTC. The chain is made from TRBV20-1 and TRBJ2-1; no D gene is confidently identified. Trimming takes 3 bases from V and 0 bases from J, and the germline ends sit 9 bases apart. From cysteine to phenylalanine, the CDR3 is 14 amino acids long. Here the CDR3 DNA is all that survives: 42 bases in frame from base 1. The germline V gene (reference sequence) provides CDR1 DFQATT and CDR2 SNEGSKA.